A single sample is the source of the 28 T cell receptor beta chains below, sequenced in a study of cytomegalovirus exposure and HLA in healthy donors. Libraries were prepared by immunoSEQ multiplex PCR; TCRdb keeps only in-frame clonotypes and omits some of them. The table shows tens of thousands of clones, with less than 90% occurring only once. Sequenced: PBMCs. The receptor set was obtained from a woman aged 18-29 years in good health and CMV-seropositive.

The chain links TRBV4-3 to TRBJ2-1; 9 bases are a match to TRBD1. The CDR3 loop spans 16 amino acids. Germline trimming cut 4 bases from V and 8 bases from J; bases unmatched to any gene: 12. Germline values: CDR1 LGHNA, CDR2 YSLEER. CDR3 sequence (DNA): TGCGCCAGCAGCCGCACGACGGGACAGGGAAGGGATGAGCAGTTCTTC. Protein product: CASSRTTGQGRDEQFF.

This clone has only one observation. The chain links TRBV11-2 to TRBJ1-5; D remains ambiguous. Germline assignment: CDR1 SGHAT and CDR2 FQNNGV. Trimming took 1 base from V and 4 from J, leaving 5 bases between them. The CDR3 length is 13 residues. The CDR3 DNA reads as TGTGCCAGCAGCTTAGCCTTTAATCAGCCCCAGCATTTT. As protein: CASSLAFNQPQHF.

The genes are TRBV28 and TRBJ2-1, with D unresolved. The germline V gene encodes CDR1 MDHEN and CDR2 SYDVKM. The CDR3 consists of 12 residues. The germline V and J ends were trimmed by 6 bases and 5 bases, with 8 bases remaining between them. DNA of the CDR3: TGTGCCAGCAGGCCACCTAACAATGAGCAGTTCTTC. Protein sequence: CASRPPNNEQFF.

A word on this clone: Additional DNA sequences in this sample encode the identical CDR3. This chain uses TRBV10-1 with TRBJ2-3; D perhaps matches TRBD2 (5 bases). The V gene lost 5 bases and the J gene lost 6 bases, with 12 bases spanning the gap. The germline CDR1 and CDR2 sequences are WNHNN and SYGVQD (reference sequence). CDR3 length: 13 amino acids. The CDR3 nucleotides are TGCGCCAGCAGTTTGACTACTACGGATACGCAGTATTTT. Its translation: CASSLTTTDTQYF.

This chain uses TRBV6-1 with TRBJ2-5; the D is unclear. The germline V gene encodes CDR1 MNHNS and CDR2 SASEGT. This CDR3 has 14 residues. Trimming took 2 bases from V and 2 from J, leaving 9 bases between them. CDR3 DNA: TGTGCCAGCAGTGAACCGGCGGCTCAAGAGACCCAGTACTTC. Translating gives CASSEPAAQETQYF.

The rearrangement uses TRBV10-3 and TRBJ2-7, with 11 bases matching TRBD1. Trimming took 11 bases from V and 5 from J; bases not matched to a gene: 14. CDR1 ENHRY and CDR2 SYGVKD come from the germline V gene. CDR3 length: 15 residues. CDR3 DNA sequence: TGTGCCTCCAAACCCCCGGGACAGGGGGACCACGAGCAGTACTTC. As protein: CASKPPGQGDHEQYF.

The rearrangement joins TRBV11-2 to TRBJ2-7, with 8 bases aligning to TRBD1. After removal of 5 bases from V and 2 bases from J, the junction contained 8 bases not matched to a gene. CDR3 length equals 15 residues. CDR1 is SGHAT and CDR2 is FQNNGV in the germline V gene. The CDR3 loop reads CASSIDRGPTYEQYF. DNA for the CDR3: TGTGCCAGCAGCATCGACAGGGGACCTACCTACGAGCAGTACTTC.

This chain joins TRBV5-4 and TRBJ2-1; TRBD2 aligns across 10 bases. J was trimmed by 10 bases and V by 3 bases; bases with no gene match: 13. Germline V gene data show CDR1 as SGHNT and CDR2 as YYREEE (reference sequence). The CDR3 is made up of 16 amino acids. The CDR3 sequence: CASSWDGAGGPREQFF. CDR3 DNA sequence: TGTGCCAGCAGCTGGGATGGAGCGGGGGGGCCCCGAGAGCAGTTCTTC.

V and J are TRBV5-1 and TRBJ1-5; D is perhaps TRBD1 (6 bases). Germline V gene lookup returns CDR1 SGHRS and CDR2 YFSETQ. The CDR3 runs 15 residues. Trimming removed 5 bases at V and 3 bases at J, with 15 bases between. CDR3 residues: CASSRFGGPNQPQHF. The CDR3, as DNA: TGCGCCAGCAGTAGATTCGGGGGGCCCAATCAGCCCCAGCATTTT.

This clone came up many times. The V and J genes are TRBV4-2 and TRBJ2-1, with D unresolved. Trimming left V 3 bases short and J 5 bases short, with 11 bases between. CDR1 and CDR2 (germline): LGHNA, YNFKEQ. CDR3 length: 14 residues. The CDR3 region is CASSQLDSDNEQFF. The CDR3 coding sequence is TGTGCCAGCAGCCAGCTCGACTCGGACAATGAGCAGTTCTTC.

The chain has TRBV9 and TRBJ2-3; 13 bases line up with TRBD2. The CDR3 has 18 residues. The J segment lost 3 bases and the V segment lost 0 bases, leaving 7 bases of the junction unmatched. CDR1 and CDR2 from the germline V gene are SGDLS and YYNGEE. Here the CDR3 DNA reads TGTGCCAGCAGCGTAGAACTAGCGGGGGGGCCGGGGACAGATACGCAGTATTTT. Protein sequence: CASSVELAGGPGTDTQYF.

This chain links TRBV27 with TRBJ2-1, with no clear D. The CDR3 sequence is 11 residues long. Trimming took off 3 bases at V and 9 bases at J, with 6 bases between the two ends. CDR1 is MNHEY and CDR2 is SMNVEV in the germline V gene (reference sequence). DNA for the CDR3: TGTGCCAGCAGTTTCCTAGGTGAGCAGTTCTTC. Translated: CASSFLGEQFF.

The CDR3 DNA reads TGTGCCAGTAGTACCAAGACAGGGGGCCTGAACACTGAAGCTTTCTTT. Translated: CASSTKTGGLNTEAFF. J is TRBJ1-1 and V is TRBV19; 10 bases are a match to TRBD1. This CDR3 region has 16 residues. Looked up from germline, CDR1 is LNHDA and CDR2 is SQIVND (reference sequence). V gave up 4 bases and J gave up 0 bases; unmatched junction bases: 5.

The chain recombines TRBV5-1 with TRBJ1-1; TRBD1 aligns across 7 bases. The CDR3 runs 14 residues. Trimming cost V 5 bases and J 0 bases; bases outside gene matches: 4. Germline-derived CDR1 and CDR2 are SGHRS and YFSETQ. CDR3 protein: CASRQGFLNTEAFF. CDR3 coding DNA: TGCGCCAGCAGACAGGGGTTCCTGAACACTGAAGCTTTCTTT.

CDR3 sequence: CASSLDTFNNEQFF. Here the CDR3 DNA reads TGTGCCAGCAGCTTAGATACTTTTAACAATGAGCAGTTCTTC. The chain joins TRBV11-2 to TRBJ2-1; D gene uncertain. Germline V lookup: CDR1 SGHAT, CDR2 FQNNGV. Between the trimmed V and J ends, which lost 0 bases and 5 bases, there was a span of 8 bases. CDR3 length: 14 amino acids.

The chain employs TRBV7-9 and TRBJ2-5; 8 bases fit TRBD2. Germline lookup yields CDR1 SEHNR and CDR2 FQNEAQ (reference sequence). J lost 4 bases, V lost 6 bases, and 13 bases had no gene match. This CDR3 is built from 16 residues. Here the CDR3 reads CASRPPTGGASETQYF. DNA of the CDR3: TGTGCCAGCAGACCCCCAACGGGGGGGGCCTCAGAGACCCAGTACTTC.

The chain has TRBV6-6 and TRBJ2-7; D gene uncertain. This CDR3 has 12 residues. Looked up from germline, CDR1 is MNHNY and CDR2 is SVGAGI (reference sequence). Trimming took off 4 bases at V and 0 bases at J, with 4 bases between the two ends. The CDR3 DNA reads as TGTGCCAGCAGTTCGAGCTCCTACGAGCAGTACTTC. It translates to CASSSSSYEQYF.

The V call is TRBV27, the J call TRBJ2-7, with D possibly matching TRBD1 (5 bases). This CDR3 has 14 residues. The ends were cut back, 5 bases at V and 3 bases at J, with 14 bases in the middle. The germline gives CDR1 MNHEY, CDR2 SMNVEV (reference sequence). CDR3 nucleotide sequence: TGTGCCAGCAGTCTGACAGAAGAAGGCTACGAGCAGTACTTC. Translating gives CASSLTEEGYEQYF.

This chain uses TRBV30 with TRBJ2-7; a weak D match, TRBD1 (6 bases). The CDR3 covers 13 residues. Germline lookup yields CDR1 GTSNPN and CDR2 SVGIG (reference sequence). The ends were cut back, 8 bases at V and 10 bases at J, with 24 bases in the middle. This CDR3 is CAGDPRGAPGQYF. CDR3 sequence (DNA): TGTGCCGGCGACCCCAGGGGCGCGCCTGGTCAGTACTTC.

The CDR3 loop is CASSLAYPYTQYF. The CDR3 nucleotides are TGTGCCAGCAGTTTAGCCTACCCGTATACGCAGTATTTT. The chain has TRBV27 and TRBJ2-3; D unresolved. V was clipped by 2 bases and J by 7 bases, with 10 bases between them. Germline CDR1 and CDR2: MNHEY and SMNVEV (reference sequence). The CDR3 is 13 residues long.

V usage is TRBV4-1 and J usage is TRBJ2-7; 8 bases match TRBD2. The CDR3 runs to 17 residues. Germline loops: CDR1 MGHRA, CDR2 YSYEKL. The V gene end was trimmed by 4 bases and the J gene end by 0 bases; junction bases not matched to a gene: 11. The CDR3 region is CASSRGAGVTSSYEQYF. In DNA form, the CDR3 reads TGCGCCAGCAGCCGGGGAGCGGGGGTGACCTCCTCCTACGAGCAGTACTTC.

The V and J genes are TRBV29-1 and TRBJ1-3; 7 bases align to TRBD1. The CDR3 sequence is 12 residues long. Looked up from germline, CDR1 is SQVTM and CDR2 is ANQGSEA. V lost 6 bases to trimming and J lost 6 bases; unmatched junction nucleotides: 5. DNA for the CDR3: TGCAGCGTCTCGACAGGGACAAACACCATATATTTT. Encoded protein: CSVSTGTNTIYF.

The chain carries TRBV7-9 and TRBJ2-7; D is unclear. V was trimmed by 3 bases and J by 3 bases, leaving 18 bases between them. Germline V gives CDR1 SEHNR, CDR2 FQNEAQ (reference sequence). The CDR3 has 16 amino acids. CDR3 sequence reads: CASSLWFTELDYEQYF. As DNA, the CDR3 is TGTGCCAGCAGCTTGTGGTTCACGGAGCTGGACTACGAGCAGTACTTC. The full variable domain, in which reference TRBV7-9 and TRBJ2-7 provide the parts outside the CDR3, is DTGVSQNPRHKITKRGQNVTFRCDPISEHNRLYWYRQTLGQGPEFLTYFQNEAQLEKSRLLSDRFSAERPKGSFSTLEIQRTEQGDSAMYLCASSLWFTELDYEQYFGPGTRLTVT.

The V gene is TRBV5-6, the J gene TRBJ1-2; no reliable D call. Trimming removed 3 bases from V and 4 bases from J, with 13 bases in between. The CDR3 consists of 14 residues. The V gene's germline CDR1 is SGHDT and CDR2 YYEEEE. DNA of the CDR3: TGTGCCAGCAGCTCGGGAGGTGTAACCTATGGCTACACCTTC. Its translation is CASSSGGVTYGYTF.

In its sample, this clone was seen a few times. The chain has TRBV5-1 and TRBJ2-3, with D maybe TRBD2 (5 bases). This CDR3 spans 16 amino acids. The germline V gene has CDR1 SGHRS and CDR2 YFSETQ. Trimming removed 7 bases at V and 1 base at J, with 19 bases between. CDR3 sequence (DNA): TGCGCCAGCTCGAACGCTGGAGGAACGGGCACAGATACGCAGTATTTT. Protein product: CASSNAGGTGTDTQYF. The full variable domain, completed using reference TRBV5-1 and TRBJ2-3, is KAGVTQTPRYLIKTRGQQVTLSCSPISGHRSVSWYQQTPGQGLQFLFEYFSETQRNKGNFPGRFSGRQFSNSRSEMNVSTLELGDSALYLCASSNAGGTGTDTQYFGPGTRLTVL.

The gene calls are TRBV7-6 and TRBJ1-4; 11 bases align to TRBD1. Trimming removed 8 bases from V and 0 bases from J; junction bases left unmatched: 2. The CDR3 runs to 15 residues. The germline gives CDR1 SGHVS, CDR2 FNYEAQ. The CDR3 nucleotides read TGTGCCAGCGGGACAGGGGGAGCAACTAATGAAAAACTGTTTTTT. Its protein is CASGTGGATNEKLFF. Full variable domain (missing parts from reference TRBV7-6 and TRBJ1-4): GAGVSQSPRYKVTKRGQDVALRCDPISGHVSLYWYRQALGQGPEFLTYFNYEAQQDKSGLPNDRFSAERPEGSISTLTIQRTEQRDSAMYRCASGTGGATNEKLFFGSGTQLSVL.

The V call is TRBV5-6, the J call TRBJ1-1, with D unclear. The CDR3 runs to 12 residues. The V end was cut by 6 bases, the J end by 5 bases, with 11 bases between. Germline CDR1 SGHDT, CDR2 YYEEEE. CDR3 sequence: CASTSLGTEAFF. The CDR3 DNA sequence: TGTGCCAGCACCTCCCTCGGGACTGAAGCTTTCTTT.

V gene TRBV9 combines with J gene TRBJ1-6, with D maybe TRBD1 (5 bases). Germline-derived CDR1 and CDR2 are SGDLS and YYNGEE. Trimming left V 0 bases short and J 4 bases short, with 17 bases between. The CDR3 totals 18 residues. CDR3 bases: TGTGCCAGCAGCGTAGGTCCAGGGACTAGAGTGTATAATTCACCCCTCCACTTT. Encoded protein: CASSVGPGTRVYNSPLHF.